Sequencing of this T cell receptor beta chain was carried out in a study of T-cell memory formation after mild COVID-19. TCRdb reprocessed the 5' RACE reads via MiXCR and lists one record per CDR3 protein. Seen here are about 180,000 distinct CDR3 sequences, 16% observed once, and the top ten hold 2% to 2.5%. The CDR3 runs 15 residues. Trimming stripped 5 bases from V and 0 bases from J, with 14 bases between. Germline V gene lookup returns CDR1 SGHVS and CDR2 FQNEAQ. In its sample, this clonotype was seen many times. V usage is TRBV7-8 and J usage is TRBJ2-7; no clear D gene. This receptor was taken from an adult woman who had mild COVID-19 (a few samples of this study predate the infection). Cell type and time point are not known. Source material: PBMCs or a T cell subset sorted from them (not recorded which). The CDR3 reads CASSPTGLYSYEQYF. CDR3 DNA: TGTGCCAGCAGCCCTACCGGGCTATACTCCTACGAGCAGTACTTC.